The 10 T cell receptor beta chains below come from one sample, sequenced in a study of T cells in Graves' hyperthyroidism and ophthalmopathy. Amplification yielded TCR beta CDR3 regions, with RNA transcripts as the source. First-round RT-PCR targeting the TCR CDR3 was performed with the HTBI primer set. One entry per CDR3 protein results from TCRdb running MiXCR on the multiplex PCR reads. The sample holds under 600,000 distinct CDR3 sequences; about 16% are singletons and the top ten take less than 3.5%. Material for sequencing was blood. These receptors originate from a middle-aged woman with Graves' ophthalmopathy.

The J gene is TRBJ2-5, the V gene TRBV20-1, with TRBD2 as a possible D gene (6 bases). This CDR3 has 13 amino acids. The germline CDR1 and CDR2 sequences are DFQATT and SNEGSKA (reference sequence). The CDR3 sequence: CRVLGRGVETQYF. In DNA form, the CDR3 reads TGCAGAGTCTTGGGCCGCGGGGTGGAGACCCAGTACTTC.

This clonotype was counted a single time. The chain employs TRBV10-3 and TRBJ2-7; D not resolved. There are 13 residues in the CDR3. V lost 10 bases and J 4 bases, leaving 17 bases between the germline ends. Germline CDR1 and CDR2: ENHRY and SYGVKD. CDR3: CATTLDPMYEQYF. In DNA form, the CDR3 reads TGTGCCACCACACTCGACCCCATGTACGAGCAGTACTTC.

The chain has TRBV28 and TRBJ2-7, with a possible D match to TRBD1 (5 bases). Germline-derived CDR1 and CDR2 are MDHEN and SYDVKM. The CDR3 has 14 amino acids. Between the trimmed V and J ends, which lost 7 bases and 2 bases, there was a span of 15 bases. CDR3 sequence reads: CASNAPARAYEQYF. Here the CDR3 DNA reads TGTGCCAGCAATGCTCCCGCCAGGGCCTACGAGCAGTACTTC.

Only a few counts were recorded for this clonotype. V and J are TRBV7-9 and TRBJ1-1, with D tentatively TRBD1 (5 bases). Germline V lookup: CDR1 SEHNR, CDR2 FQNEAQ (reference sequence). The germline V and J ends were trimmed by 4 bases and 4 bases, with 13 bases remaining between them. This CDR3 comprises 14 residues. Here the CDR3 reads CASSYPFGGTEAFF. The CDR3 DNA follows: TGTGCCAGCAGCTACCCGTTCGGGGGCACTGAAGCTTTCTTT.

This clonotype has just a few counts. The chain's CDR3 is CASSQVGVGTDTQYF. The CDR3 DNA is TGTGCCAGCAGCCAAGTCGGGGTCGGCACAGATACGCAGTATTTT. This chain connects TRBV3-1 to TRBJ2-3; D may be TRBD2 (5 bases). This CDR3 is 15 amino acids long. The V and J ends lost 1 base and 1 base respectively, with 9 bases between them. In germline, CDR1 is LGHDT, CDR2 YNNKEL (reference sequence).

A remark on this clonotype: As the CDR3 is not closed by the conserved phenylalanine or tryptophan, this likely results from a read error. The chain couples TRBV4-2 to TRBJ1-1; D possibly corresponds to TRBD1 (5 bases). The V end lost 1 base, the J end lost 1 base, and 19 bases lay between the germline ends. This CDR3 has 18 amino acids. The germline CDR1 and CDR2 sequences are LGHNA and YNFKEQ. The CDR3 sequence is CASSQGPGLGTENTEAFS. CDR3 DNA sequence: TGTGCCAGCAGCCAAGGACCCGGACTCGGGACGGAGAACACTGAAGCTTTCTCT.

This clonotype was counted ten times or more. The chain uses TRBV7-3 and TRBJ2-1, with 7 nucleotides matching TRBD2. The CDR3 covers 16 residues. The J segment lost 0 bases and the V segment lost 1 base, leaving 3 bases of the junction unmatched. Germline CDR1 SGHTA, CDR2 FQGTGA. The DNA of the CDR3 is TGTGCCAGCAGCTTAAGGGGGGGGAGCTCCTACAATGAGCAGTTCTTC. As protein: CASSLRGGSSYNEQFF.

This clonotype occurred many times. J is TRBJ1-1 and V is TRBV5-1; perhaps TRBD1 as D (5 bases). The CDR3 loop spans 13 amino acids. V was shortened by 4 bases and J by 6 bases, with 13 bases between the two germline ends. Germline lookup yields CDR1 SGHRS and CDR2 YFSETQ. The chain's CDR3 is CASSLGPGAEAFF. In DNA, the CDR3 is TGCGCCAGCAGCCTGGGACCCGGGGCTGAAGCTTTCTTT.

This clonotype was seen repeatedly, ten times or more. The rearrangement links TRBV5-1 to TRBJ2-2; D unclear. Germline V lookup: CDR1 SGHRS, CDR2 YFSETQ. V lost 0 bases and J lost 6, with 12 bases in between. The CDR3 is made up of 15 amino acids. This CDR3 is CASSLAPAISGELFF. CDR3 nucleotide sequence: TGCGCCAGCAGCTTGGCCCCCGCTATCTCCGGGGAGCTGTTTTTT.

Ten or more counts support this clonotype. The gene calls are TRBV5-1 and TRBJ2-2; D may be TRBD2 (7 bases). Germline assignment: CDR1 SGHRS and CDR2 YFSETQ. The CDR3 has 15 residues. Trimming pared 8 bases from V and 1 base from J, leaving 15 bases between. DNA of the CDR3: TGCGCCAGTAGCGGCGGGGGCTTGAACACCGGGGAGCTGTTTTTT. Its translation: CASSGGGLNTGELFF.